This TCR beta chain was identified in a study of cytomegalovirus exposure and HLA in healthy donors. Study-level results: A cluster of highly shared sequence variants was likely a sequencing artifact. CMV serostatus was the sole immune exposure data available.

With 60 Vbeta and 13 Jbeta primers, the PCR was carried out. The authors' processing: Unique TCR beta chains numbered about 80 million in a later analysis, with 10 million to 14 million shared. Measured with immunoSEQ multiplex PCR; TCRdb has only the in-frame clones, and not every one. V and J calls and clone size follow that table, whereas D and trimming were derived from the DNA. The sample consists of some 62,000 clones, about 89% of them appearing once. Concerning this clone itself: Its antigen is not identified.

The receptor comes from a man aged 18 to 35 in good health and CMV-seronegative. The sequenced sample was PBMCs.

CDR3 loop: CASSFASGSEKLFF. The DNA of the CDR3 is TGCGCCAGCAGCTTCGCAAGTGGGAGCGAAAAACTGTTTTTT. The chain carries TRBV5-1 and TRBJ1-4; no firm D call. The CDR3 totals 14 residues. Per the germline V gene, CDR1 is SGHRS and CDR2 is YFSETQ. V was clipped by 2 bases and J by 8 bases, with 13 bases between them.